A single count supports the clone carrying this TCR beta chain. These data originate in a study of somatic mutations in cytotoxic T cells in rheumatoid arthritis. Clones were sequenced by immunoSEQ multiplex PCR, and TCRdb holds only the in-frame ones, with some missing. Of roughly 11,000 clones in the sample, 74% were seen once. The germline V gene encodes CDR1 SEHNR and CDR2 FQNEAQ (reference sequence). The J segment lost 7 bases and the V segment lost 1 base, leaving 9 bases of the junction unmatched. The CDR3 is made up of 16 amino acids. The J gene is TRBJ1-5, the V gene TRBV7-9; 8 bases align to TRBD1. This TCR derives from a man aged 70 or older in good health. The sample comprised CD8+ T cells sorted from blood. DNA of the CDR3: TGTGCCAGCAGCTTAGTCGGCGACAGGGGATTCCAGCCCCAGCATTTT. It encodes CASSLVGDRGFQPQHF. The whole variable domain, remainder taken from reference TRBV7-9 and TRBJ1-5, is DTGVSQNPRHKITKRGQNVTFRCDPISEHNRLYWYRQTLGQGPEFLTYFQNEAQLEKSRLLSDRFSAERPKGSFSTLEIQRTEQGDSAMYLCASSLVGDRGFQPQHFGDGTRLSIL.